Shown below are 17 T cell receptor beta chains from a single sample sequenced in a study of T cell clones after liver transplantation. Generated by immunoSEQ multiplex PCR, the TCRdb table keeps only in-frame clones and is missing some. The sample lists some 80,000 clones; under 90% were seen once. This specimen consisted of CD4+ T cells from blood, obtained about 50 months after liver transplant. The receptors shown here come from a human patient who received a liver transplant. Some T cells could come from the graft donor.

This rearrangement joins TRBV5-1 to TRBJ2-3, with 9 positions matching TRBD2. Trimming at V came to 5 bases and at J to 3 bases, leaving 7 bases not matched to a gene. In germline, CDR1 is SGHRS, CDR2 YFSETQ. This CDR3 region has 15 residues. CDR3 sequence reads: CASRLSLAGTDTQYF. The CDR3 bases are TGCGCCAGCAGACTGTCCCTAGCGGGAACAGATACGCAGTATTTT.

V gene TRBV10-2 combines with J gene TRBJ1-1; D not resolved. Trimming stripped 1 base from V and 0 bases from J, with 3 bases between. Germline V gene lookup returns CDR1 WSHSY and CDR2 SAAADI. There are 13 residues in the CDR3. The chain's CDR3 is CASSELVNTEAFF. CDR3 coding DNA: TGCGCCAGCAGTGAGTTGGTGAACACTGAAGCTTTCTTT.

The chain carries TRBV5-5 and TRBJ1-1; tentatively, D is TRBD1 (5 bases). Germline lookup yields CDR1 SGHKS and CDR2 YYEKEE (reference sequence). V lost 2 bases, J lost 5 bases, and 13 bases lay in between. The CDR3 totals 14 residues. The CDR3, as DNA: TGTGCCAGCAGCTTTTCCGGGGGTGGGACTGAAGCTTTCTTT. It encodes CASSFSGGGTEAFF. Drawing the rest from reference TRBV5-5 and TRBJ1-1, the complete variable domain is DAGVTQSPTHLIKTRGQQVTLRCSPISGHKSVSWYQQVLGQGPQFIFQYYEKEERGRGNFPDRFSARQFPNYSSELNVNALLLGDSALYLCASSFSGGGTEAFFGQGTRLTVV.

The J gene is TRBJ2-2, the V gene TRBV7-7; the match to TRBD1 covers 10 bases. The CDR3 is made up of 15 amino acids. V lost 6 bases, J lost 5 bases, and 6 bases stayed unmatched. CDR1 is SSHAT, CDR2 FNYEAQ, per germline (reference sequence). The CDR3 DNA reads TGTGCCAGCAGTCCGACAGGGGGCCCAACCGGGGAGCTGTTTTTT. Protein: CASSPTGGPTGELFF. The full variable domain, in which reference TRBV7-7 and TRBJ2-2 provide the parts outside the CDR3, is GAGVSQSPRYKVTKRGQDVTLRCDPISSHATLYWYQQALGQGPEFLTYFNYEAQPDKSGLPSDRFSAERPEGSISTLTIQRTEQRDSAMYRCASSPTGGPTGELFFGEGSRLTVL.

The chain links TRBV5-1 to TRBJ1-5, with D perhaps TRBD1 (6 bases). V was pared by 6 bases and J by 0 bases, with 22 bases between. The CDR3 loop spans 18 amino acids. CDR1 and CDR2 (germline): SGHRS, YFSETQ. CDR3 sequence: CASIGGSPSGYSNQPQHF. The CDR3 coding sequence is TGCGCCAGCATAGGGGGAAGCCCTTCTGGTTATAGCAATCAGCCCCAGCATTTT.

This chain joins TRBV5-6 and TRBJ1-2, with 9 bases that match TRBD1. Germline CDR1 SGHDT, CDR2 YYEEEE. CDR3 length: 14 amino acids. V gave up 2 bases and J gave up 6 bases; unmatched junction bases: 5. CDR3 in amino acids: CASSLPGQGDGYTF. The CDR3 nucleotides read TGTGCCAGCAGCTTACCGGGACAGGGAGATGGCTACACCTTC.

This clone was seen only a few times. V usage is TRBV11-3 and J usage is TRBJ2-7; a weak D match, TRBD1 (5 bases). The CDR3 loop spans 12 amino acids. Germline CDR1 and CDR2: SGHNT and YENEEA. V was pared by 5 bases and J by 5 bases, with 10 bases between. CDR3 amino acids: CASSGRGHEQYF. In nucleotides, the CDR3 is TGTGCCAGCAGCGGAAGGGGCCACGAGCAGTACTTC. Variable domain in full (rest from reference TRBV11-3 and TRBJ2-7): EAGVVQSPRYKIIEKKQPVAFWCNPISGHNTLYWYLQNLGQGPELLIRYENEEAVDDSQLPKDRFSAERLKGVDSTLKIQPAELGDSAVYLCASSGRGHEQYFGPGTRLTVT.

The J gene is TRBJ2-5, the V gene TRBV25-1; D possibly corresponds to TRBD2 (6 bases). V lost 5 bases and J lost 6, with 16 bases in between. CDR1 and CDR2 (germline): MGHDK, SYGVNS. The CDR3 covers 14 residues. The CDR3 nucleotides are TGTGCCAGCAGTCCGCCCGGGGGTTGGCAGACCCAGTACTTC. This codes for CASSPPGGWQTQYF.

This rearrangement joins TRBV5-3 to TRBJ2-1, with D tentatively TRBD2 (6 bases). TRBV5-3 is an ORF, and what it does is uncertain. The CDR3 runs 12 residues. V lost 1 base and J 10 bases, leaving 9 bases between the germline ends. Written as DNA, the CDR3 is TGTGCCAGAAGCTTGCCGGGAGACGAGCAGTTCTTC. Translating it yields CARSLPGDEQFF.

The rearrangement links TRBV4-3 to TRBJ2-5; TRBD2 is a possible D gene (6 bases). Trimming stripped 2 bases from V and 7 bases from J, with 17 bases between. Germline CDR1 reads LGHNA; CDR2 reads YSLEER. This CDR3 is built from 15 residues. The CDR3 DNA reads as TGCGCCAGCAGCCAAAACTCAGGGAGGATCGGGACCCAGTACTTC. It encodes CASSQNSGRIGTQYF.

With regard to this clone: The germline gene is not matched at one end of the junction; a read error may be the cause. The chain recombines TRBV20-1 with TRBJ2-4, with 8 bases aligning to TRBD2. The CDR3 has 11 residues. Germline V CDR1 and CDR2: DFQATT, SNEGSKA (reference sequence). The CDR3 bases are TGCAGTGCTACTCCCTCACTAGCGGAGTTGTTC. It codes for CSATPSLAELF.

The chain recombines TRBV7-8 with TRBJ2-2; weak D call: TRBD1 (5 bases). V shed 1 base and J shed 6 bases, with 15 bases lying between them. The CDR3 runs 16 residues. Germline lookup yields CDR1 SGHVS and CDR2 FQNEAQ. The CDR3 loop is CASSLGGFQWSGELFF. The CDR3 DNA reads as TGTGCCAGCAGCTTAGGGGGCTTTCAGTGGTCCGGGGAGCTGTTTTTT.

The chain employs TRBV5-1 and TRBJ2-3; D may match TRBD1 or TRBD2 (7 bases each). Germline V gene lookup returns CDR1 SGHRS and CDR2 YFSETQ. The V and J ends lost 7 bases and 1 base respectively, with 19 bases between them. The CDR3 loop spans 16 amino acids. CDR3 residues: CASAATGAGGTDTQYF. DNA for the CDR3: TGCGCCAGCGCGGCAACAGGGGCGGGGGGCACAGATACGCAGTATTTT.

The J gene is TRBJ2-7, the V gene TRBV19; 7 positions agree with TRBD1. V trimming: 9 bases; J trimming: 2 bases; junction bases outside the gene matches: 4. The CDR3 is 12 amino acids. Germline CDR1 and CDR2: LNHDA and SQIVND (reference sequence). CDR3 sequence (DNA): TGTGCCAGCCGGGACAGAACCTACGAGCAGTACTTC. Encoded protein: CASRDRTYEQYF.

As DNA, the CDR3 is TGCGCCAGCAGCCCCGTACTTGGGCAGGGAGGGGACACCGGGGAGCTGTTTTTT. Protein sequence: CASSPVLGQGGDTGELFF. The chain couples TRBV4-1 to TRBJ2-2, with 7 bases matching TRBD2. Per the germline V gene, CDR1 is MGHRA and CDR2 is YSYEKL. The V and J ends lost 4 bases and 3 bases, in that order; junction bases with no gene match: 14. The CDR3 runs to 18 residues.

This chain uses TRBV12-5 with TRBJ2-5, with 8 bases lining up with TRBD1. This CDR3 spans 14 amino acids. Germline V lookup: CDR1 LGHNT, CDR2 FRNRAP. V was pared by 7 bases and J by 5 bases, with 9 bases of the junction left unmatched. As DNA, the CDR3 is TGTGCTAGTGCCTTGGGACAGGTAGGGGAGACCCAGTACTTC. Residues: CASALGQVGETQYF. Variable domain in full (rest from reference TRBV12-5 and TRBJ2-5): DARVTQTPRHKVTEMGQEVTMRCQPILGHNTVFWYRQTMMQGLELLAYFRNRAPLDDSGMPKDRFSAEMPDATLATLKIQPSEPRDSAVYFCASALGQVGETQYFGPGTRLLVL.

The genes are TRBV5-1 and TRBJ2-7; D is tentatively TRBD1 or TRBD2 (6 bases each). In germline, CDR1 is SGHRS, CDR2 YFSETQ. There are 16 residues in the CDR3. The V end was cut by 3 bases, the J end by 4 bases, with 20 bases between. The CDR3 DNA follows: TGCGCCAGCAGCTCCAAGGCAGGGGAGGTGGGTTACGAGCAGTACTTC. Its protein product is CASSSKAGEVGYEQYF.